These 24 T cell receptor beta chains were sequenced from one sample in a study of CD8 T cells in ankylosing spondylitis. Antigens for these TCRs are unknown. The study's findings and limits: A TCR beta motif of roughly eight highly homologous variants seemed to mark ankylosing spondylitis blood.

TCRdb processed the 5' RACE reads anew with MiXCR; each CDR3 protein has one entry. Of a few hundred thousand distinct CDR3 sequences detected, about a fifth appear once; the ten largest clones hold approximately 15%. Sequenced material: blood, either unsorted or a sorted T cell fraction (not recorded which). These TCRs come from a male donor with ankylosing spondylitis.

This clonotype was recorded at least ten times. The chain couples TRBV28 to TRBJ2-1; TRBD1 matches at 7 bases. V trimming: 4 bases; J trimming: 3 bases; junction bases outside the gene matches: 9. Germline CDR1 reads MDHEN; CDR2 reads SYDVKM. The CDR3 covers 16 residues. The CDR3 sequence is CASSSQGVGGYNEQFF. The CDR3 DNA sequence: TGTGCCAGCAGTTCCCAGGGGGTAGGAGGCTACAATGAGCAGTTCTTC.

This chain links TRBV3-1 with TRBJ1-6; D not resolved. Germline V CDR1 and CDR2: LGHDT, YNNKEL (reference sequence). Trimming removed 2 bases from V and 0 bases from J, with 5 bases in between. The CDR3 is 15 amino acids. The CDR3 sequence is CASSQRSSYNSPLHF. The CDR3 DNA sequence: TGTGCCAGCAGCCAACGGAGCTCCTATAATTCACCCCTCCACTTT.

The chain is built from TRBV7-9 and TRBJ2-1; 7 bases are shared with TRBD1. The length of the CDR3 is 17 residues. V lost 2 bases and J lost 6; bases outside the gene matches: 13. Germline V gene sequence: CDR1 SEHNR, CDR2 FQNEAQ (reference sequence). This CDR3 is CASSLPMGQITFNEQFF. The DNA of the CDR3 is TGTGCCAGCAGCTTACCAATGGGACAGATTACTTTCAATGAGCAGTTCTTC.

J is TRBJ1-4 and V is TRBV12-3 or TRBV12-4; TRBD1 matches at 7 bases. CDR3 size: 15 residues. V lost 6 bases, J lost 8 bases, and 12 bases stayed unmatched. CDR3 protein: CASRLFGQVWEKLFF. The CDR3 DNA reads TGTGCCAGCAGGTTGTTCGGACAGGTCTGGGAAAAACTGTTTTTT.

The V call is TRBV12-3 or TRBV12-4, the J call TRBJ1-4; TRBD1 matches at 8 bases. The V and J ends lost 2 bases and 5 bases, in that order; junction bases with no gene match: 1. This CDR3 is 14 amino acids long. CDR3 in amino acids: CASSLNRGNEKLFF. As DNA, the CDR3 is TGTGCCAGCAGTTTAAACAGGGGGAATGAAAAACTGTTTTTT.

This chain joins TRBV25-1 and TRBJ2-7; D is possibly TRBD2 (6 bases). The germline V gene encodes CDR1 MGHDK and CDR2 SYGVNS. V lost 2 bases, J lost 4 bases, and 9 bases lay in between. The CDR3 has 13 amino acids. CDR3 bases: TGTGCCAGCAGTGAACAGGGACTTTACGAGCAGTACTTC. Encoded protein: CASSEQGLYEQYF.

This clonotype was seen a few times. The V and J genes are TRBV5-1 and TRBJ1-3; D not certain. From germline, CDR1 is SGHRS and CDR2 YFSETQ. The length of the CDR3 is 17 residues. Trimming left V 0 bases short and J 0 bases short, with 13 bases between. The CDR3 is CASSLAGEPASGNTIYF. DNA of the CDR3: TGCGCCAGCAGCTTGGCCGGAGAGCCTGCCTCTGGAAACACCATATATTTT.

The CDR3 loop reads CATRRESAGELFF. CDR3 sequence (DNA): TGTGCCACCAGAAGGGAGTCCGCCGGGGAGCTGTTTTTT. The rearrangement uses TRBV24-1 and TRBJ2-2; weak D call: TRBD2 (5 bases). This CDR3 comprises 13 residues. V lost 7 bases to trimming and J lost 6 bases, with 11 bases between them. Germline V lookup: CDR1 KGHDR, CDR2 SFDVKD.

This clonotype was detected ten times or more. The CDR3 DNA reads TGTGCCAGCAGCGTAACAGGGGGCGATTCACCCCTCCACTTT. Translation gives CASSVTGGDSPLHF. The J gene is TRBJ1-6, the V gene TRBV9; 9 bases match TRBD1. V was pared by 1 base and J by 8 bases, with 1 base of the junction left unmatched. Germline assignment: CDR1 SGDLS and CDR2 YYNGEE. The CDR3 is 14 amino acids.

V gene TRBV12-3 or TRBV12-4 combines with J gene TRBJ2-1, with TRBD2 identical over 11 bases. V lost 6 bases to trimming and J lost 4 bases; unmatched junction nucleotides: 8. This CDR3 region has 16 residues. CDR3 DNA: TGTGCCAGCAGCGATGGTTTAGCGGGAGGGTACAATGAGCAGTTCTTC. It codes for CASSDGLAGGYNEQFF.

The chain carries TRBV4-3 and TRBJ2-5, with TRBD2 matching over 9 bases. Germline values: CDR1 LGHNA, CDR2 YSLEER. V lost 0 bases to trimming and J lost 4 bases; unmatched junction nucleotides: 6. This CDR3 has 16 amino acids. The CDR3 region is CASSQETASGTETQYF. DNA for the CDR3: TGCGCCAGCAGCCAAGAGACGGCTAGCGGGACAGAGACCCAGTACTTC.

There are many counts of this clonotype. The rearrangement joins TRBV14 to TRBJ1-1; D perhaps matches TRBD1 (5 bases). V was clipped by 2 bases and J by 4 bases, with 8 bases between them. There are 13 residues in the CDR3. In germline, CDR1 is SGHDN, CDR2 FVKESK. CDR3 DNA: TGTGCCAGCAGCCAAACTGGGGGCACTGAAGCTTTCTTT. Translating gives CASSQTGGTEAFF. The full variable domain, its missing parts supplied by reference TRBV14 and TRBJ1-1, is EAGVTQFPSHSVIEKGQTVTLRCDPISGHDNLYWYRRVMGKEIKFLLHFVKESKQDESGMPNNRFLAERTGGTYSTLKVQPAELEDSGVYFCASSQTGGTEAFFGQGTRLTVV.

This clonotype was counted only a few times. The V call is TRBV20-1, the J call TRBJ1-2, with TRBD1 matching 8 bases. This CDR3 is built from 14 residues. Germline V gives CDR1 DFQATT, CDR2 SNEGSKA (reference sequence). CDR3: CSLEGQVSNYGYTF. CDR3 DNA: TGCAGCCTAGAGGGACAGGTGTCTAACTATGGCTACACCTTC.

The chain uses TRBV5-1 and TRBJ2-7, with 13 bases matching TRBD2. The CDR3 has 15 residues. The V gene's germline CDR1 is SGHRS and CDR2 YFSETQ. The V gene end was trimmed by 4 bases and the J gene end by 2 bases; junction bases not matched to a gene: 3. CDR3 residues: CASSKGTSGAYEQYF. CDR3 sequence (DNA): TGCGCCAGCAGCAAAGGGACTAGCGGGGCCTACGAGCAGTACTTC.

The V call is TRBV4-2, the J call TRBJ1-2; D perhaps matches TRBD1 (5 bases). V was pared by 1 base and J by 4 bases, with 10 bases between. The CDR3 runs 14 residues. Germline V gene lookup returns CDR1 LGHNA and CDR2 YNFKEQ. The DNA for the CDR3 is TGTGCCAGCAGCCAAGCAGGGAGGAGCTATGGCTACACCTTC. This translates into CASSQAGRSYGYTF.

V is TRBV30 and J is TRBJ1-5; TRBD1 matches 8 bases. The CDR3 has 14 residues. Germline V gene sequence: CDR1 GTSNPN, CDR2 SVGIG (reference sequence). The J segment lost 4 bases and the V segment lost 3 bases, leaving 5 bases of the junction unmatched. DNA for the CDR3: TGTGCCTGGAGACCAGGGGGCGGGAATCAGCCCCAGCATTTT. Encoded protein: CAWRPGGGNQPQHF.

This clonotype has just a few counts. The DNA of the CDR3 is TGCGCCAGCGCCCTAGCGGGAGATTCCGGGGAGCTGTTTTTT. As protein: CASALAGDSGELFF. The rearrangement uses TRBV10-1 and TRBJ2-2; 10 nucleotides match TRBD2. Germline V gene data show CDR1 as WNHNN and CDR2 as SYGVQD (reference sequence). The CDR3 has 14 residues. J was trimmed by 6 bases and V by 8 bases; bases with no gene match: 6.

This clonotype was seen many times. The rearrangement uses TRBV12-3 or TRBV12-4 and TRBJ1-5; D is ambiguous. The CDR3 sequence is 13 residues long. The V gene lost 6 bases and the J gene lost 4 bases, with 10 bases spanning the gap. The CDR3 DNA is TGTGCCAGCAGCCCCCAGGCTAATCAGCCCCAGCATTTT. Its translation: CASSPQANQPQHF.

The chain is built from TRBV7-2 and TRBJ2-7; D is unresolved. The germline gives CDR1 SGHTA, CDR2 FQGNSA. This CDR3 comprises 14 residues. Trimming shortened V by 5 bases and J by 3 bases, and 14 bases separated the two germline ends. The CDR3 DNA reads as TGTGCCAGCAGCCTAGGCCTCTTGGGCTACGAGCAGTACTTC. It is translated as CASSLGLLGYEQYF.

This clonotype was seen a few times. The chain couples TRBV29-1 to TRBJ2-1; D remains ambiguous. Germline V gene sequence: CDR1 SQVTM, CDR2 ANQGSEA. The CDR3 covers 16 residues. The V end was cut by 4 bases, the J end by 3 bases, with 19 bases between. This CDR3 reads CSVGPELAEIYNEQFF. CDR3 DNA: TGCAGCGTTGGACCGGAGTTGGCGGAAATCTACAATGAGCAGTTCTTC.

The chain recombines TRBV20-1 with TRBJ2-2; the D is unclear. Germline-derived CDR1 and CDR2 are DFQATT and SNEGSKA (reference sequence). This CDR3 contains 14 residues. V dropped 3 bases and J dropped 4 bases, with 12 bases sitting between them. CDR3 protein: CSASFVGTTGELFF. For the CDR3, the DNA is TGCAGTGCTAGTTTTGTCGGAACCACCGGGGAGCTGTTTTTT.

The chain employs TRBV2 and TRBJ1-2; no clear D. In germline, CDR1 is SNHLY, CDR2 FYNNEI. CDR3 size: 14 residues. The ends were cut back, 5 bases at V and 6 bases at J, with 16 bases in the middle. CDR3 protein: CASSRREGMNGYTF. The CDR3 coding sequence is TGTGCCAGCAGTCGAAGGGAGGGTATGAATGGCTACACCTTC. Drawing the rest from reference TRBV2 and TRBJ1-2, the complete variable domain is EPEVTQTPSHQVTQMGQEVILRCVPISNHLYFYWYRQILGQKVEFLVSFYNNEISEKSEIFDDQFSVERPDGSNFTLKIRSTKLEDSAMYFCASSRREGMNGYTFGSGTRLTVV.

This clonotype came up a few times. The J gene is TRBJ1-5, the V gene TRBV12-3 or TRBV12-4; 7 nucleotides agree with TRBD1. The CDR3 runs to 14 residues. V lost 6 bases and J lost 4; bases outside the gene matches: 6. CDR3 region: CASRLRDRNQPQHF. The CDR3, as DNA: TGTGCCAGCAGGCTCCGGGACAGAAATCAGCCCCAGCATTTT.

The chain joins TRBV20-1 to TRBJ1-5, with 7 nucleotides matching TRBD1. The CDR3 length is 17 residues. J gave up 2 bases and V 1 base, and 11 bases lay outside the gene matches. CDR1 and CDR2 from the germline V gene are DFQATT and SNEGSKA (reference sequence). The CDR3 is CSARGFRGQGGNQPQHF. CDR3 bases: TGCAGTGCTAGAGGTTTCCGGGGGCAGGGGGGCAATCAGCCCCAGCATTTT.